One and the same sample provided the 26 T cell receptor beta chains below, sequenced in a study of blood T cell repertoires in COVID-19. Clones were read by immunoSEQ multiplex PCR, and TCRdb kept only the in-frame ones, dropping some. The sample gives roughly 66,000 clones, about 90% of which show up once; approximately 7.9% is in the top ten. Sequenced input: peripheral blood. Receptor source: a human donor in a cohort sampled during active COVID-19.

The J gene is TRBJ2-2, the V gene TRBV3-1 (or the pseudogene TRBV3-2); 8 bases fit TRBD2. Germline CDR1 LGHDT, CDR2 YNNKEL (reference sequence). The CDR3 has 15 residues. V lost 2 bases, J lost 3 bases, and 2 bases stayed unmatched. Here the CDR3 DNA reads TGTGCCAGCAGCCAAACTAGCGGTTACACCGGGGAGCTGTTTTTT. Translation: CASSQTSGYTGELFF.

This clone was counted a single time. The V call is TRBV3-1 (or the pseudogene TRBV3-2), the J call TRBJ1-1, with 9 bases fitting TRBD1. Per the germline V gene, CDR1 is LGHDT and CDR2 is YNNKEL (reference sequence). Trimming cost V 4 bases and J 10 bases; bases outside gene matches: 4. This CDR3 is built from 12 residues. This CDR3 reads CASSRQGGGAFF. The CDR3, as DNA: TGTGCCAGCAGCCGACAGGGGGGGGGAGCTTTCTTT.

The chain combines TRBV5-4 with TRBJ1-4; 7 bases match TRBD1. V was clipped by 3 bases and J by 1 base; unmatched bases: 9. Germline CDR1 and CDR2: SGHNT and YYREEE (reference sequence). The CDR3 sequence is 17 residues long. CDR3 protein: CASSSEPQGITNEKLFF. The CDR3 region has the DNA TGTGCCAGCAGCTCGGAACCACAGGGGATAACTAATGAAAAACTGTTTTTT.

This rearrangement joins TRBV6-5 to TRBJ2-1; possibly TRBD1 for D (6 bases). The V gene lost 7 bases and the J gene lost 8 bases, with 15 bases spanning the gap. The CDR3 spans 13 residues. Germline V lookup: CDR1 MNHEY, CDR2 SVGAGI. CDR3 bases: TGTGCCAGCACGAGGGGGTCGATCGATGAGCAGTTCTTC. It yields the protein CASTRGSIDEQFF.

The chain carries TRBV27 and TRBJ2-6; the match to TRBD1 covers 11 bases. The CDR3 is 18 residues long. CDR1 is MNHEY and CDR2 is SMNVEV in the germline V gene (reference sequence). With 5 bases clipped from V and 0 bases from J, the junction kept 6 bases outside the gene matches. The CDR3 bases are TGTGCCAGCAGTGGGGGACAGGGGGTATCCTCTGGGGCCAACGTCCTGACTTTC. Translation gives CASSGGQGVSSGANVLTF.

The chain couples TRBV11-2 to TRBJ2-1, with 7 bases identical to TRBD2. J was trimmed by 3 bases and V by 5 bases; bases with no gene match: 7. This CDR3 spans 15 amino acids. Germline-derived CDR1 and CDR2 are SGHAT and FQNNGV. The CDR3 region is CASSPMGTNYNEQFF. The CDR3 nucleotides are TGTGCCAGCAGCCCGATGGGGACTAACTACAATGAGCAGTTCTTC.

This chain uses TRBV19 with TRBJ2-1, with 9 bases lining up with TRBD2. V was pared by 3 bases and J by 3 bases, with 3 bases of the junction left unmatched. The CDR3 totals 15 residues. Looked up from germline, CDR1 is LNHDA and CDR2 is SQIVND (reference sequence). The CDR3 reads CASSMLAGDYNEQFF. The CDR3 DNA reads TGTGCCAGTAGTATGTTAGCGGGAGACTACAATGAGCAGTTCTTC.

This clone was recorded once. The CDR3 reads CASRPDREDTEAFF. In DNA, the CDR3 is TGTGCCAGCAGACCAGACAGGGAGGACACTGAAGCTTTCTTT. The chain combines TRBV6-5 with TRBJ1-1, with 7 bases that match TRBD1. Germline-derived CDR1 and CDR2 are MNHEY and SVGAGI. Trimming took 6 bases from V and 3 from J; bases not matched to a gene: 7. This CDR3 spans 14 amino acids.

CDR3: CASSALNEQFF. CDR3 in DNA: TGTGCCAGCAGCGCACTTAATGAGCAGTTCTTC. The V and J genes are TRBV9 and TRBJ2-1; D is undetermined. Per germline, CDR1 SGDLS and CDR2 YYNGEE. This CDR3 contains 11 residues. V lost 3 bases and J lost 7, with 5 bases in between.

This chain joins TRBV28 and TRBJ1-1; 9 bases map to TRBD1. This CDR3 contains 14 residues. Germline trimming cut 9 bases from V and 0 bases from J; bases unmatched to any gene: 5. In germline, CDR1 is MDHEN, CDR2 SYDVKM. The chain's CDR3 is CASTRDRVNTEAFF. The CDR3 nucleotides are TGTGCCAGTACCCGGGACAGGGTGAACACTGAAGCTTTCTTT.

The V and J genes are TRBV7-2 and TRBJ2-2; D not resolved. Germline V gene sequence: CDR1 SGHTA, CDR2 FQGNSA. The V gene lost 5 bases and the J gene lost 10 bases, with 17 bases spanning the gap. The CDR3 length is 14 residues. Written as DNA, the CDR3 is TGTGCCAGCAGCCTCCAAACCACACGAAAGGAGCTGTTTTTT. Its protein product is CASSLQTTRKELFF.

The rearrangement uses TRBV2 and TRBJ2-5; possibly TRBD2 for D (6 bases). The CDR3 covers 13 residues. CDR1 is SNHLY and CDR2 is FYNNEI in the germline V gene. The V gene lost 6 bases and the J gene lost 4 bases, with 12 bases spanning the gap. The CDR3 sequence: CASRENGGETQYF. For the CDR3, the DNA is TGTGCCAGCAGAGAGAACGGGGGAGAGACCCAGTACTTC.

CDR3 sequence: CATSRAGDLAYEQYF. CDR3 bases: TGTGCCACCAGCAGAGCGGGAGACCTAGCCTACGAGCAGTACTTC. The chain combines TRBV15 with TRBJ2-7; possible D gene TRBD2, 6 bases. Germline loops: CDR1 LNHNV, CDR2 YYDKDF (reference sequence). V lost 1 base, J lost 2 bases, and 12 bases lay in between. The CDR3 extends over 15 amino acids. The full variable domain, rest sourced from reference TRBV15 and TRBJ2-7, is DAMVIQNPRYQVTQFGKPVTLSCSQTLNHNVMYWYQQKSSQAPKLLFHYYDKDFNNEADTPDNFQSRRPNTSFCFLDIRSPGLGDTAMYLCATSRAGDLAYEQYFGPGTRLTVT.

This rearrangement joins TRBV7-9 to TRBJ2-5; 8 bases map to TRBD2. Germline assignment: CDR1 SEHNR and CDR2 FQNEAQ (reference sequence). The CDR3 contains 16 residues. The V gene end was trimmed by 0 bases and the J gene end by 3 bases; junction bases not matched to a gene: 6. DNA for the CDR3: TGTGCCAGCAGCTTAGCGAGCGGGGGAGTGGAAGAGACCCAGTACTTC. Its translation: CASSLASGGVEETQYF.

The chain carries TRBV7-9 and TRBJ2-2, with 12 bases identical to TRBD1. The CDR3 has 16 amino acids. Germline loops: CDR1 SEHNR, CDR2 FQNEAQ (reference sequence). The V and J ends lost 5 bases and 2 bases, in that order; junction bases with no gene match: 3. This CDR3 reads CASSRGQGANTGELFF. The CDR3 region has the DNA TGTGCCAGCAGCCGGGGACAGGGGGCTAACACCGGGGAGCTGTTTTTT.

The chain carries TRBV7-9 and TRBJ1-3; D not resolved. This CDR3 has 15 amino acids. Germline lookup yields CDR1 SEHNR and CDR2 FQNEAQ (reference sequence). Trimming removed 5 bases at V and 7 bases at J, with 18 bases between. The CDR3 is CASSPRTIFGNTIYF. The CDR3 DNA is TGTGCCAGCAGCCCTAGGACTATCTTTGGGAACACCATATATTTT.

The V call is TRBV7-3, the J call TRBJ2-1, with D tentatively TRBD1 (5 bases). The V gene lost 5 bases and the J gene lost 4 bases, with 15 bases spanning the gap. CDR1 and CDR2 (germline): SGHTA, FQGTGA. This CDR3 has 15 residues. The DNA of the CDR3 is TGTGCCAGCAGCCCGAGTAGGGGAAATTACAATGAGCAGTTCTTC. Protein product: CASSPSRGNYNEQFF.

This chain joins TRBV19 and TRBJ1-2, with no clear D. V gave up 6 bases and J gave up 4 bases, with 12 bases separating them. CDR3 length: 13 residues. The germline CDR1 and CDR2 sequences are LNHDA and SQIVND (reference sequence). The CDR3 sequence: CASRRGSSYGYTF. The CDR3 DNA reads as TGTGCCAGTAGACGGGGATCCTCCTATGGCTACACCTTC.

J is TRBJ1-4 and V is TRBV11-3, with 9 bases matching TRBD1. This CDR3 comprises 14 residues. Per the germline V gene, CDR1 is SGHNT and CDR2 is YENEEA. The trim removed 5 bases at V and 7 bases at J, leaving 5 bases unmatched. Written as DNA, the CDR3 is TGTGCCAGCAGCGACCGGGACAGGGCTGAAAAACTGTTTTTT. It specifies CASSDRDRAEKLFF.

This clone was recorded only once. The V call is TRBV18, the J call TRBJ1-3; tentatively, D is TRBD1 (5 bases). The CDR3 is 14 amino acids. Trimming took 3 bases from V and 6 from J, leaving 12 bases between them. Germline-derived CDR1 and CDR2 are KGHSH and LQKENI. CDR3 DNA: TGTGCCAGCTCACCCGGGGGTCGTCTAAACACCATATATTTT. Protein product: CASSPGGRLNTIYF.

The chain carries TRBV5-4 and TRBJ2-1; 11 bases map to TRBD2. The CDR3 runs to 19 residues. V trimming: 3 bases; J trimming: 4 bases; junction bases outside the gene matches: 15. The germline CDR1 and CDR2 sequences are SGHNT and YYREEE (reference sequence). In DNA form, the CDR3 reads TGTGCCAGCAGCTACAAGCAGGGGCTAAGACTAGCGGGGTACAATGAGCAGTTCTTC. Translating gives CASSYKQGLRLAGYNEQFF.

The chain is built from TRBV6-5 and TRBJ1-1; TRBD1 is a possible D gene (5 bases). CDR1 MNHEY and CDR2 SVGAGI come from the germline V gene. With 5 bases removed from V and 4 bases from J, the gap between germline ends came to 8 bases. This CDR3 is built from 12 residues. CDR3 region: CASSPQGTEAFF. In nucleotides, the CDR3 is TGTGCCAGCAGTCCCCAGGGCACTGAAGCTTTCTTT.

V is TRBV27 and J is TRBJ1-6; 7 nucleotides align to TRBD1. Trimming cost V 1 base and J 7 bases; bases outside gene matches: 1. This CDR3 contains 14 residues. The germline gives CDR1 MNHEY, CDR2 SMNVEV (reference sequence). The CDR3 protein is CASSLWDSNSPLHF. CDR3 coding DNA: TGTGCCAGCAGTTTATGGGACAGCAATTCACCCCTCCACTTT.

The rearrangement joins TRBV5-1 to TRBJ1-4, with D tentatively TRBD1 (6 bases). This CDR3 comprises 19 residues. Looked up from germline, CDR1 is SGHRS and CDR2 is YFSETQ. V lost 2 bases to trimming and J lost 3 bases, with 23 bases between them. The CDR3 loop is CASSLGVFRGAGSNEKLFF. The CDR3 DNA reads TGCGCCAGCAGCTTAGGCGTATTCCGGGGGGCAGGCTCTAATGAAAAACTGTTTTTT.

The rearrangement links TRBV7-9 to TRBJ1-5; 7 bases match TRBD1. V shed 2 bases and J 5 bases; nucleotides not matched to a gene: 9. The length of the CDR3 is 16 residues. The germline CDR1 and CDR2 sequences are SEHNR and FQNEAQ (reference sequence). CDR3 residues: CASSLSGPGGYQPQHF. In nucleotides, the CDR3 is TGTGCCAGCAGCTTAAGCGGGCCAGGGGGTTATCAGCCCCAGCATTTT.

The chain employs TRBV4-3 and TRBJ2-1, with 7 bases lining up with TRBD1. This CDR3 has 16 residues. Per germline, CDR1 LGHNA and CDR2 YSLEER. With V trimmed by 0 bases and J by 8 bases, 10 bases remained unmatched. The CDR3 loop is CASSQDLTGTADEQFF. DNA for the CDR3: TGCGCCAGCAGCCAAGATCTCACGGGGACAGCCGATGAGCAGTTCTTC.